This TCR beta chain was recorded in a study of shared clonotypes between healthy human individuals. Here immunoSEQ multiplex PCR was the method, and the copy in TCRdb shows in-frame clones only, minus some. The sample yields roughly 1,500,000 clones, approximately 98.5% seen once. The CDR3 is made up of 15 amino acids. The V gene's germline CDR1 is MDHEN and CDR2 SYDVKM. The trim removed 10 bases at V and 1 base at J, leaving 9 bases unmatched. This sequence joins TRBV28 and TRBJ2-2, with TRBD1 identical over 7 bases. The receptor comes from a man aged 25 to 45 in good health. Sequenced input: naive CD4+ T cells sorted from blood. The sample's subset: CD45RA+ positively selected. The DNA of the CDR3 is TGTGCCATCCCATCAGGGGGTCAGAACACCGGGGAGCTGTTTTTT. Its translation: CAIPSGGQNTGELFF.